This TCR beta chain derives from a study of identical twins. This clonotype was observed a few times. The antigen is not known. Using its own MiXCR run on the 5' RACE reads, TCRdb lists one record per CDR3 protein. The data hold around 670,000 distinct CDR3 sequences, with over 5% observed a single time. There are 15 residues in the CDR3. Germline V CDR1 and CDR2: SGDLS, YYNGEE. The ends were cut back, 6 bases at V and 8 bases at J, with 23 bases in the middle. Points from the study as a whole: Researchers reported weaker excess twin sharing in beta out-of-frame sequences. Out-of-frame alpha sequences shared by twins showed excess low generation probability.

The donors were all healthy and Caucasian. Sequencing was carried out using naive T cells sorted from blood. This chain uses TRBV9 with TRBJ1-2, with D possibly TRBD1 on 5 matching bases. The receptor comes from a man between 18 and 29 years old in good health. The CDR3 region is CASTPLGQGALGYTF. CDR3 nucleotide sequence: TGTGCCAGCACCCCGTTGGGTCAAGGGGCTTTGGGCTACACCTTC.